This TCR beta chain was identified in a study of metastatic and nonmetastatic thyroid tumors. V was shortened by 0 bases and J by 7 bases, with 13 bases between the two germline ends. CDR1 is GTSNPN and CDR2 is SVGIG in the germline V gene (reference sequence). The CDR3 spans 13 residues. Authors' processing steps: For papillary thyroid cancer, a distant-metastasis classifier was constructed from CDR3 differences observed across clinicopathological groups. TCRdb re-called the PCR reads through MiXCR. Clone size and V and J calls follow TCRdb, not the original study. The profile shows about 21,000 clones, roughly 22% of them singletons. This clone came up once. Each patient went into thyroid surgery without having received any treatment.

V and J are TRBV30 and TRBJ2-7; no reliable D call. The receptor was isolated from a female donor with papillary thyroid cancer or a benign thyroid nodule (not recorded which). Some clones in this sample may be carry-over from other donors' samples. The specimen sequenced was adjacent normal tissue. As DNA, the CDR3 is TGTGCCTGGAGTGTAAGCACCCTTCGAGAGCAGTACTTC. Its translation: CAWSVSTLREQYF.